This T cell receptor beta chain was recorded in a study of cytomegalovirus exposure and HLA in healthy donors. Study background: The roughly 670 first-cohort repertoires shared a platform with the approximately 110 validation repertoires, as reported in a later analysis. The study, taken as a whole, reports: Reportedly, diagnosis of cytomegalovirus status by the classifier showed high specificity and sensitivity.

Sequencing was performed with immunoSEQ multiplex PCR; in TCRdb, only in-frame clones are kept and a portion is missing. The sample contains 160,000 or so clones, around 90% of which appear only once. As regards this clone: The antigen is undetermined.

This CDR3 spans 10 amino acids. Germline V gene data show CDR1 as DFQATT and CDR2 as SNEGSKA (reference sequence). V was clipped by 5 bases and J by 8 bases, with 9 bases between them. Material for sequencing was PBMCs. This receptor was taken from a man in his late teens or twenties in good health and CMV-seronegative. The V and J genes are TRBV20-1 and TRBJ1-1, with a tentative D call TRBD1 (6 bases). The CDR3 bases are TGCAGTGCTGGACAGTGGGAAGCTTTCTTT. As protein: CSAGQWEAFF.